This T cell receptor (beta chain) was recovered during a study of CD8 T cells in Susac syndrome. V dropped 2 bases and J dropped 4 bases, with 9 bases sitting between them. This CDR3 spans 13 amino acids. Germline CDR1 KGHSH, CDR2 LQKENI. Healthy donors, matched for age and sex, constituted the control group. On this clonotype: The antigen is undetermined.

The RNA, roughly 0.5 to 1 ug, was put through reverse transcription using random hexamers. TCR beta CDR3 was amplified by immunoSEQ covering 54 Vbeta and 13 Jbeta. TCRdb used MiXCR to reprocess the immunoSEQ multiplex PCR reads, holding one entry per CDR3 protein. The sample has more than 100,000 distinct CDR3 sequences, over 90% seen once. Broader study findings: The authors acknowledged that the study's TCR sequencing and HLA analysis involved relatively few individuals.

The V call is TRBV18, the J call TRBJ2-7; no reliable D call. The sequence came from a human donor in good health. The sequencing sample was made of CD4+ T cells from PBMCs. CDR3: CASSPGLPYEQYF. In nucleotides, the CDR3 is TGTGCCAGCTCACCAGGATTACCTTACGAGCAGTACTTC.